These 21 T cell receptor beta chains were sequenced from one sample in a study of CD4 T cells in relation to SARS-CoV-2 and coronaviruses. Clones were read by immunoSEQ multiplex PCR, and TCRdb kept only the in-frame ones, dropping some. This table holds about 16,000 clones, around four fifths found once. Before the COVID-19 pandemic, during about 2011-2019, CD4+ T cells were taken from unexposed donors. CD4+ T cells were isolated from the cells after less than 13 days of culture. Antigen specificity for these receptors is unknown. Sequencing input: CD4+ T cells from PBMCs, cultured in vitro. These receptors all come from a human donor in good health.

The chain uses TRBV5-6 and TRBJ2-1, with unresolved D. The V and J ends lost 0 bases and 0 bases respectively, with 13 bases between them. This CDR3 contains 17 residues. Per germline, CDR1 SGHDT and CDR2 YYEEEE. The CDR3 DNA is TGTGCCAGCAGCTTGGATCTACTGAGGAGCTCCTACAATGAGCAGTTCTTC. Protein: CASSLDLLRSSYNEQFF.

The genes are TRBV18 and TRBJ2-6; the D is unclear. Trimming pared 1 base from V and 0 bases from J, leaving 16 bases between. This CDR3 is 19 amino acids long. Germline V gene sequence: CDR1 KGHSH, CDR2 LQKENI. CDR3 sequence (DNA): TGTGCCAGCTCACCACAGGATCATACAGCAGACTCTGGGGCCAACGTCCTGACTTTC. Translated, it gives CASSPQDHTADSGANVLTF. The complete variable domain, with remaining parts taken from reference TRBV18 and TRBJ2-6, reads NAGVMQNPRHLVRRRGQEARLRCSPMKGHSHVYWYRQLPEEGLKFMVYLQKENIIDESGMPKERFSAEFPKEGPSILRIQQVVRGDSAAYFCASSPQDHTADSGANVLTFGAGSRLTVL.

This chain uses TRBV5-1 with TRBJ2-3; no definite D call. The CDR3 spans 15 residues. Germline V gene sequence: CDR1 SGHRS, CDR2 YFSETQ. The V and J ends lost 2 bases and 4 bases respectively, with 14 bases between them. The CDR3 sequence: CASSFMRGDSDTQYF. The CDR3 DNA sequence: TGCGCCAGCAGCTTCATGCGCGGAGATTCAGATACGCAGTATTTT.

The rearrangement uses TRBV28 and TRBJ1-5, with D perhaps matching TRBD1 (5 bases). V was pared by 1 base and J by 1 base, with 11 bases between. Looked up from germline, CDR1 is MDHEN and CDR2 is SYDVKM. This CDR3 comprises 16 residues. CDR3 coding DNA: TGTGCCAGCAGTTTATTTGCAGGGCAAAGCAATCAGCCCCAGCATTTT. It codes for CASSLFAGQSNQPQHF.

V gene TRBV7-9 combines with J gene TRBJ2-7; the D is unclear. Per the germline V gene, CDR1 is SEHNR and CDR2 is FQNEAQ (reference sequence). This CDR3 has 14 residues. Trimming took off 4 bases at V and 6 bases at J, with 16 bases between the two ends. The DNA of the CDR3 is TGTGCCAGCAGCTCCCCCAGGAATGGCTTCGAGCAGTACTTC. As protein: CASSSPRNGFEQYF.

V gene TRBV30 combines with J gene TRBJ2-1; either TRBD1 or TRBD2 may supply D (5 bases each). Germline lookup yields CDR1 GTSNPN and CDR2 SVGIG (reference sequence). CDR3 length: 16 residues. With 2 bases removed from V and 8 bases from J, the gap between germline ends came to 22 bases. The chain's CDR3 is CAWSREWDPPSDEQFF. The CDR3 region has the DNA TGTGCCTGGAGTAGGGAATGGGACCCCCCGAGCGATGAGCAGTTCTTC. The variable domain in full, completed from reference TRBV30 and TRBJ2-1, reads SQTIHQWPATLVQPVGSPLSLECTVEGTSNPNLYWYRQAAGRGLQLLFYSVGIGQISSEVPQNLSASRPQDRQFILSSKKLLLSDSGFYLCAWSREWDPPSDEQFFGPGTRLTVL.

This sequence joins TRBV6-4 and TRBJ2-1; maybe TRBD2 (6 bases). Trimming removed 2 bases at V and 0 bases at J, with 8 bases between. The CDR3 sequence is 15 residues long. In germline, CDR1 is MRHNA, CDR2 SNTAGT. CDR3 sequence (DNA): TGTGCCAGCAGTGACGGGGACTCCTCCTACAATGAGCAGTTCTTC. Residues: CASSDGDSSYNEQFF.

This clone was seen a single time. The chain is built from TRBV19 and TRBJ1-1, with TRBD1 as a possible D gene (6 bases). This CDR3 region has 15 residues. V was clipped by 4 bases and J by 4 bases, with 16 bases between them. Looked up from germline, CDR1 is LNHDA and CDR2 is SQIVND (reference sequence). The CDR3 is CASSKRQEWVTEAFF. The CDR3 nucleotides are TGTGCCAGTAGTAAAAGACAGGAATGGGTCACTGAAGCTTTCTTT.

The chain combines TRBV28 with TRBJ1-5, with D uncertain. V shed 11 bases and J shed 6 bases, with 20 bases lying between them. CDR1 is MDHEN and CDR2 is SYDVKM in the germline V gene. The CDR3 runs to 14 residues. CDR3 protein: CAGSPGVGFQPQHF. CDR3 in DNA: TGTGCCGGGAGCCCCGGGGTTGGGTTTCAGCCCCAGCATTTT.

The gene calls are TRBV18 and TRBJ2-7, with D tentatively TRBD1 (6 bases). Trimming stripped 3 bases from V and 4 bases from J, with 10 bases between. Germline CDR1 is KGHSH and CDR2 is LQKENI. There are 13 residues in the CDR3. DNA of the CDR3: TGTGCCAGCTCACCTGCACAGGGATACGAGCAGTACTTC. This encodes CASSPAQGYEQYF.

V is TRBV9 and J is TRBJ1-4; no firm D call. The CDR3 runs 13 residues. Trimming removed 0 bases at V and 5 bases at J, with 5 bases between. Germline V gene lookup returns CDR1 SGDLS and CDR2 YYNGEE. The CDR3 DNA reads as TGTGCCAGCAGCGTAGGGTCAAATGAAAAACTGTTTTTT. Protein sequence: CASSVGSNEKLFF.

CDR3: CASSYASTSGFYEQYF. CDR3 in DNA: TGTGCCAGCAGTTACGCATCCACTAGCGGATTTTACGAGCAGTACTTC. The chain couples TRBV6-5 to TRBJ2-7, with TRBD2 identical over 8 bases. V lost 2 bases, J lost 4 bases, and 10 bases stayed unmatched. The V gene's germline CDR1 is MNHEY and CDR2 SVGAGI. This CDR3 has 16 amino acids.

The V call is TRBV18, the J call TRBJ2-1, with TRBD2 matching over 9 bases. With V trimmed by 2 bases and J by 5 bases, 7 bases remained unmatched. The germline V gene encodes CDR1 KGHSH and CDR2 LQKENI. The CDR3 consists of 16 residues. CDR3 sequence reads: CASSPTPASGDNEQFF. Here the CDR3 DNA reads TGTGCCAGCTCACCAACCCCCGCTAGCGGGGACAATGAGCAGTTCTTC.

This sequence joins TRBV18 and TRBJ2-1, with 9 bases lining up with TRBD2. CDR1 and CDR2 (germline): KGHSH, LQKENI. Trimming at V came to 2 bases and at J to 5 bases, leaving 7 bases not matched to a gene. This CDR3 comprises 16 residues. The CDR3 sequence is CASSPNIAGDNNEQFF. As DNA, the CDR3 is TGTGCCAGCTCACCAAATATAGCGGGAGATAACAATGAGCAGTTCTTC.

This chain uses TRBV18 with TRBJ2-5, with TRBD1 as a possible D gene (6 bases). Per the germline V gene, CDR1 is KGHSH and CDR2 is LQKENI. The CDR3 runs to 17 residues. The ends were cut back, 1 base at V and 1 base at J, with 16 bases in the middle. As DNA, the CDR3 is TGTGCCAGCTCACCACGGGGGCGGACCGACCGCCAAGAGACCCAGTACTTC. This translates into CASSPRGRTDRQETQYF. Based on the CDR3 plus reference TRBV18 and TRBJ2-5, the full variable domain is NAGVMQNPRHLVRRRGQEARLRCSPMKGHSHVYWYRQLPEEGLKFMVYLQKENIIDESGMPKERFSAEFPKEGPSILRIQQVVRGDSAAYFCASSPRGRTDRQETQYFGPGTRLLVL.

The J gene is TRBJ1-5, the V gene TRBV19; D not certain. V lost 2 bases and J lost 1, with 9 bases in between. The CDR3 runs to 15 residues. Germline CDR1 and CDR2: LNHDA and SQIVND (reference sequence). The CDR3 loop reads CASSIKGTSNQPQHF. DNA of the CDR3: TGTGCCAGTAGTATAAAAGGTACAAGCAATCAGCCCCAGCATTTT.

This clone was detected a few times. This chain connects TRBV14 to TRBJ2-7; D gene ambiguous. Germline V gene sequence: CDR1 SGHDN, CDR2 FVKESK. The V end lost 1 base, the J end lost 7 bases, and 8 bases lay between the germline ends. CDR3 length equals 12 residues. Here the CDR3 reads CASSQGWWEQYF. The CDR3 DNA is TGTGCCAGCAGCCAAGGTTGGTGGGAGCAGTACTTC.

J is TRBJ2-5 and V is TRBV9, with TRBD1 identical over 9 bases. The CDR3 is made up of 15 amino acids. The V gene end was trimmed by 0 bases and the J gene end by 5 bases; junction bases not matched to a gene: 5. Per the germline V gene, CDR1 is SGDLS and CDR2 is YYNGEE. Written as DNA, the CDR3 is TGTGCCAGCAGCGTAGTGGACAGGGGTTGGGAGACCCAGTACTTC. Amino acids: CASSVVDRGWETQYF. The full variable domain, with the rest looked up from reference TRBV9 and TRBJ2-5, is DSGVTQTPKHLITATGQRVTLRCSPRSGDLSVYWYQQSLDQGLQFLIQYYNGEERAKGNILERFSAQQFPDLHSELNLSSLELGDSALYFCASSVVDRGWETQYFGPGTRLLVL.

The V gene is TRBV6-5, the J gene TRBJ2-7; D uncertain. The CDR3 spans 11 residues. V shed 5 bases and J shed 3 bases, with 5 bases lying between them. The germline V gene encodes CDR1 MNHEY and CDR2 SVGAGI. CDR3 bases: TGTGCCAGCAGTACCCACTACGAGCAGTACTTC. This codes for CASSTHYEQYF.

The gene calls are TRBV7-9 and TRBJ1-1; D remains unclear. The CDR3 is 14 residues long. The V end was cut by 6 bases, the J end by 1 base, with 12 bases between. Germline values: CDR1 SEHNR, CDR2 FQNEAQ (reference sequence). The chain's CDR3 is CASSRESGNTEAFF. The CDR3 bases are TGTGCCAGCAGTCGTGAAAGCGGGAACACTGAAGCTTTCTTT.

This chain uses TRBV6-1 with TRBJ2-1, with a possible D match to TRBD1 (6 bases). Germline CDR1 MNHNS, CDR2 SASEGT. Trimming removed 1 base at V and 2 bases at J, with 15 bases between. CDR3 length equals 17 residues. The CDR3 bases are TGTGCCAGCAGTGAAGGGTTCAGGGGAAACACCTACAATGAGCAGTTCTTC. Translation: CASSEGFRGNTYNEQFF.